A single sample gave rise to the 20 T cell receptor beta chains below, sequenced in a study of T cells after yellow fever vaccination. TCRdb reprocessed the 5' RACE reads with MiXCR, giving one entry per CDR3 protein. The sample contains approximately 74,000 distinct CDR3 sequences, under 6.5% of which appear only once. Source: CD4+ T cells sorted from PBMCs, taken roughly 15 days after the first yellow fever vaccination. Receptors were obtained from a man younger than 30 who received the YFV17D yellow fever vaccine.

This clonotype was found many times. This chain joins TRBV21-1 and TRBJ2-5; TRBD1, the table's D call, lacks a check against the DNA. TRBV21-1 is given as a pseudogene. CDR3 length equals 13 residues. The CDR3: CASSKAPGETQYF. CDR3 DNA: TGTGCCAGCAGCAAGGCCCCGGGGGAGACCCAGTACTTC.

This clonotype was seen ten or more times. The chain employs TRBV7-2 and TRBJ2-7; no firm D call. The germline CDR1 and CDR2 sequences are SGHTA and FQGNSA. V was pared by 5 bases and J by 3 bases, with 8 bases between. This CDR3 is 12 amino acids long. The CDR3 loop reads CASSPERYEQYF. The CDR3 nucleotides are TGTGCCAGCAGCCCGGAGCGCTACGAGCAGTACTTC.

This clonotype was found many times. This CDR3 is CASSLPGNTEAFF. Here the CDR3 DNA reads TGTGCCAGCAGCTTGCCAGGGAACACTGAAGCTTTCTTT. The rearrangement links TRBV5-4 to TRBJ1-1; D gene unclear. V lost 1 base and J 1 base, leaving 5 bases between the germline ends. The CDR3 extends over 13 amino acids. Germline V gene data show CDR1 as SGHNT and CDR2 as YYREEE (reference sequence).

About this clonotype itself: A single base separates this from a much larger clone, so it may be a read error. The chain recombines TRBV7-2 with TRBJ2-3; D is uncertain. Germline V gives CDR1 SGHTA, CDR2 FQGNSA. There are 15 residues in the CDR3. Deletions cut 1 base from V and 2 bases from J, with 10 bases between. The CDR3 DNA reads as TGTGCCAGCAGCTTAGTCGTGGGGATCACAGATACGCAGTATTTT. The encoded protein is CASSLVVGITDTQYF.

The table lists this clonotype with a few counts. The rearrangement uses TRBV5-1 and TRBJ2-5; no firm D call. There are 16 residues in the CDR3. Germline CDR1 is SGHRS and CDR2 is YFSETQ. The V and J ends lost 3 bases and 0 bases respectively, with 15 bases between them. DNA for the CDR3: TGCGCCAGCAGCTCGCGACCGGACGGCTACCAAGAGACCCAGTACTTC. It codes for CASSSRPDGYQETQYF.

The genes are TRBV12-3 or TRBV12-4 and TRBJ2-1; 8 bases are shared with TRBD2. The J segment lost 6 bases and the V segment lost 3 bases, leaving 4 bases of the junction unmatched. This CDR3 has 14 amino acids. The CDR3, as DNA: TGTGCCAGCAGTTTCCGGGGGGGCTTCAATGAGCAGTTCTTC. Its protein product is CASSFRGGFNEQFF.

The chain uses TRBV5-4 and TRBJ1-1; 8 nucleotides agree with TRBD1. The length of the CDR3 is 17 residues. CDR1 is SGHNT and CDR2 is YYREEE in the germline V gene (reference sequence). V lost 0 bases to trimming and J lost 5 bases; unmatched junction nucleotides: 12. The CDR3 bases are TGTGCCAGCAGCTTGGGGAGGACAGGGATTTCGAGGACTGAAGCTTTCTTT. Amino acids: CASSLGRTGISRTEAFF.

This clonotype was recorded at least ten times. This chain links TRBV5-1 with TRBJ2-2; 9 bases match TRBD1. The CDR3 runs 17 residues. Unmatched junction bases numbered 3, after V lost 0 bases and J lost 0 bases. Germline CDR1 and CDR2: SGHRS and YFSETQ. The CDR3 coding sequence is TGCGCCAGCAGCTTGGCCGGACAGGGGTCGAACACCGGGGAGCTGTTTTTT. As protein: CASSLAGQGSNTGELFF. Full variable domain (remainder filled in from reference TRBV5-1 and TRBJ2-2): KAGVTQTPRYLIKTRGQQVTLSCSPISGHRSVSWYQQTPGQGLQFLFEYFSETQRNKGNFPGRFSGRQFSNSRSEMNVSTLELGDSALYLCASSLAGQGSNTGELFFGEGSRLTVL.

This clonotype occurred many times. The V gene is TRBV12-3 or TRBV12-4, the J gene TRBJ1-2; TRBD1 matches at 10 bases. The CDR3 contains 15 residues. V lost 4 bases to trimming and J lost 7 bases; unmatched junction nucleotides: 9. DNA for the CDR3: TGTGCCAGCAGTTCCGCGACAGGGGGCCCGGTTGGCTACACCTTC. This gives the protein CASSSATGGPVGYTF.

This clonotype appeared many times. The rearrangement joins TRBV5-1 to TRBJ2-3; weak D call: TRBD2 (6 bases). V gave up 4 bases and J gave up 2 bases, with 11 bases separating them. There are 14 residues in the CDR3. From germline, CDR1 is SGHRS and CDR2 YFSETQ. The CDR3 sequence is CASSRAGPTDTQYF. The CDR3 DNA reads TGCGCCAGCAGCCGGGCGGGGCCCACAGATACGCAGTATTTT.

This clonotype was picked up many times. The CDR3 protein is CSVRTGTNTEAFF. CDR3 nucleotide sequence: TGCAGCGTAAGGACAGGGACCAACACTGAAGCTTTCTTT. This chain uses TRBV29-1 with TRBJ1-1, with 8 bases that match TRBD1. The CDR3 runs to 13 residues. The J segment lost 2 bases and the V segment lost 6 bases, leaving 5 bases of the junction unmatched. Germline CDR1 and CDR2: SQVTM and ANQGSEA.

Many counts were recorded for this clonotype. The CDR3 DNA is TGTGCCAGCAGCTTAGGACAACCCACACCCCTCCACTTT. Amino acid sequence: CASSLGQPTPLHF. This sequence joins TRBV7-8 and TRBJ1-6; D is unclear. The V end lost 1 base, the J end lost 11 bases, and 9 bases lay between the germline ends. Germline values: CDR1 SGHVS, CDR2 FQNEAQ. The CDR3 length is 13 residues. Full variable domain (rest looked up from reference TRBV7-8 and TRBJ1-6): GAGVSQSPRYKVAKRGQDVALRCDPISGHVSLFWYQQALGQGPEFLTYFQNEAQLDKSGLPSDRFFAERPEGSVSTLKIQRTQQEDSAVYLCASSLGQPTPLHFGNGTRLTVT.

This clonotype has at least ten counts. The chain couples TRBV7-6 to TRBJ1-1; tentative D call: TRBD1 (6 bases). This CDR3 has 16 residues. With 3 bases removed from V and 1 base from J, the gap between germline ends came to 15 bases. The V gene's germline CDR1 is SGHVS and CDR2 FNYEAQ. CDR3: CASSFLGARGNTEAFF. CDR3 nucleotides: TGTGCCAGCAGCTTCTTAGGGGCCAGGGGGAACACTGAAGCTTTCTTT.

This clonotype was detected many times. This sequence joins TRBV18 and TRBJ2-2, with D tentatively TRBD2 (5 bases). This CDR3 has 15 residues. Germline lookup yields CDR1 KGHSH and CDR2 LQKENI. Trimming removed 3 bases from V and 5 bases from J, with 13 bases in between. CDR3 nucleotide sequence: TGTGCCAGCTCACCCCGGAGTGGCGGGACCGGGGAGCTGTTTTTT. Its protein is CASSPRSGGTGELFF.

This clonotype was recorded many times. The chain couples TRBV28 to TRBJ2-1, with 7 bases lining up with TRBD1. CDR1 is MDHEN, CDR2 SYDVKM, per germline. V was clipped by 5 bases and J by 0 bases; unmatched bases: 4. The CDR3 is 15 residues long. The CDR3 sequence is CASSGRTGSYNEQFF. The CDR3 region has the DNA TGTGCCAGCAGTGGCAGGACAGGCTCCTACAATGAGCAGTTCTTC.

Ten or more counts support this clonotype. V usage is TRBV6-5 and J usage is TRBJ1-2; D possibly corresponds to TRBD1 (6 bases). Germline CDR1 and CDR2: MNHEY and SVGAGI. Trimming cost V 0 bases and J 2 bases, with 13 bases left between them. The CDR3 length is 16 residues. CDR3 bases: TGTGCCAGCAGTTACTCAGGGGGGGCAGGGAACTATGGCTACACCTTC. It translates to CASSYSGGAGNYGYTF.

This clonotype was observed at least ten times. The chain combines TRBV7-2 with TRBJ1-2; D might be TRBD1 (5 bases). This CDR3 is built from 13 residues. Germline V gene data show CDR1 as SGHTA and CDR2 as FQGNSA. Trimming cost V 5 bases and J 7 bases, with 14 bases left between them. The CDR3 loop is CASSRGAGFGYTF. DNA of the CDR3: TGTGCCAGCAGCCGCGGGGCAGGCTTTGGCTACACCTTC. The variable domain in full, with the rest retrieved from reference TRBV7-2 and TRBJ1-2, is GAGVSQSPSNKVTEKGKDVELRCDPISGHTALYWYRQSLGQGLEFLIYFQGNSAPDKSGLPSDRFSAERTGGSVSTLTIQRTQQEDSAVYLCASSRGAGFGYTFGSGTRLTVV.

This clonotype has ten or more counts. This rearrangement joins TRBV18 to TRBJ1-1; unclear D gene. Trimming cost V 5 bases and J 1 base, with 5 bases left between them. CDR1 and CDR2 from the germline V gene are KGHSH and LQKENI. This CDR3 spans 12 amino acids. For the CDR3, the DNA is TGTGCCAGCTCAACTCAGAACACTGAAGCTTTCTTT. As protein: CASSTQNTEAFF.

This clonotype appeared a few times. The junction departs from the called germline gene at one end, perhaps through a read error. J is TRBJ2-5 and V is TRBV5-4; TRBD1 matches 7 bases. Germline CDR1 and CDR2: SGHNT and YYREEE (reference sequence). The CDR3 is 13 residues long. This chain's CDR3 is CASGLGQVETQYF. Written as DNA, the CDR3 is TGTGCCAGCGGCTTAGGACAGGTGGAGACCCAGTACTTC.

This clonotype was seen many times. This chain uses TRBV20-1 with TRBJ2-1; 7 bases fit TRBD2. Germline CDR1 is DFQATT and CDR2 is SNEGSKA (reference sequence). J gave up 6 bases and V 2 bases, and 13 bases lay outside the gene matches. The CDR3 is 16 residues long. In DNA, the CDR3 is TGCAGTGCTAGATCTCGGGCGGGGGTAGGTTTCAATGAGCAGTTCTTC. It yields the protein CSARSRAGVGFNEQFF.